Listed below are T cell receptor beta chains from one sample, sequenced in a study of T-cell reconstitution after alpha-beta-depleted transplantation in children. TCRdb processed the PCR reads anew with MiXCR; each CDR3 protein has one entry. This table holds about 350,000 distinct CDR3 sequences, under 20% found once. The material was PBMCs, mostly from graft donor cells, obtained 360 days after TCRalphabeta/CD19-depleted stem cell transplant. The receptors shown here come from a male patient aged 2 to 9 who had a stem cell transplant for acute lymphoblastic leukemia, so the T cells may come from the graft donor. The CDR3 runs from the conserved cysteine through the conserved F or W. The D gene is left open where the match is weak. Clone sizes are given selectively: once, few, many, or a class where the clone is expanded.

j_gene	d_gene	v_gene	abundance	len	CDR3aa	CDR3nt
TRBJ2-1	-	TRBV27	many	14	CASSWRPGSNEQFF	TGTGCCAGCAGTTGGCGGCCAGGGTCCAATGAGCAGTTCTTC
TRBJ2-2	TRBD2	TRBV29-1	-	17	CSASGLAGERGTGELFF	TGCAGCGCATCGGGACTAGCGGGAGAGAGAGGGACCGGGGAGCTGTTTTTT
TRBJ2-3	-	TRBV4-3	many	14	CASSQFRVGQTQYF	TGCGCCAGCAGCCAATTTCGAGTAGGCCAGACGCAGTATTTT
TRBJ1-5	-	TRBV20-1	-	13	CSAKNTGNQPQHF	TGCAGTGCTAAAAATACGGGTAATCAGCCCCAGCATTTT
TRBJ2-5	TRBD2	TRBV20-1	few	15	CSANLAGVSLETQYF	TGCAGTGCGAATCTAGCGGGAGTGAGTTTGGAGACCCAGTACTTC
TRBJ2-3	-	TRBV21-1	-	13	CAQPRAYIDTQYF	TGCGCACAGCCCCGCGCCTATATAGATACGCAGTATTTT
TRBJ2-5	-	TRBV5-1	many	13	CASSLGQRETQYF	TGCGCCAGCAGCCTTGGGCAGCGGGAGACCCAGTACTTC
TRBJ2-7	-	TRBV27	-	14	CASSPRTKHHEQYF	TGTGCCAGCAGCCCACGGACCAAACACCACGAGCAGTACTTC
TRBJ1-4	-	TRBV4-3	-	14	CASSQQGIGEKLFF	TGCGCCAGCAGCCAACAGGGGATAGGGGAAAAACTGTTTTTT
TRBJ2-1	TRBD1	TRBV10-3	few	18	CAISESISPGQQTNEQFF	TGTGCCATCAGTGAGTCGATATCACCGGGACAGCAAACAAATGAGCAGTTCTTC
TRBJ2-7	-	TRBV29-1	few	11	CSVANYYEQYF	TGCAGCGTTGCCAACTACTACGAGCAGTACTTC
TRBJ2-3	-	TRBV19	many	16	CASSINPGRGADTQYF	TGTGCCAGTAGTATTAATCCCGGGAGAGGGGCAGATACGCAGTATTTT
TRBJ2-5	-	TRBV20-1	-	13	CSARPGSEETQYF	TGCAGTGCTAGACCGGGGAGTGAAGAGACCCAGTACTTC
TRBJ2-3	-	TRBV5-6	-	15	CASSPISGSTDTQYF	TGTGCCAGCAGCCCTATTAGCGGTAGCACAGATACGCAGTATTTT
TRBJ2-3	TRBD2	TRBV11-1	few	19	CASSLINFEGGMSTDTQYF	TGTGCCAGCAGCTTAATTAATTTCGAGGGAGGGATGAGCACAGATACGCAGTATTTT
TRBJ2-7	TRBD2	TRBV15	few	14	CATSPLAGVFEQYF	TGTGCCACCAGTCCCCTAGCGGGAGTTTTCGAGCAGTACTTC
TRBJ1-5	TRBD1	TRBV6-2/TRBV6-3	-	15	CASLPTGSGNQPQHF	TGTGCCAGCTTACCGACAGGGTCCGGCAATCAGCCCCAGCATTTT
TRBJ2-7	TRBD2	TRBV4-1	-	15	CASSQESGRDHEQYF	TGCGCCAGCAGCCAAGAGAGCGGGAGAGACCACGAGCAGTACTTC
TRBJ2-7	-	TRBV7-9	-	12	CASSLEPSEQYF	TGTGCCAGCAGCTTAGAACCCTCCGAGCAGTACTTC
TRBJ2-5	-	TRBV4-2	few	12	CASSQDRQGQYF	TGTGCCAGCAGCCAAGATCGGCAGGGCCAGTACTTC
TRBJ2-5	TRBD2	TRBV5-1	once	15	CASTTRGAGEETQYF	TGCGCCAGCACTACCCGAGGGGCGGGAGAAGAGACCCAGTACTTC
TRBJ2-3	-	TRBV29-1	-	14	CSVDLRARTDTQYF	TGCAGCGTTGACTTGCGGGCGAGGACAGATACGCAGTATTTT
TRBJ1-4	-	TRBV3-1	many	14	CASSQSPSVEKLFF	TGTGCCAGCAGCCAATCGCCCAGCGTTGAAAAACTGTTTTTT
TRBJ2-5	TRBD1	TRBV5-1	-	16	CASSLGTGAGEETQYF	TGCGCCAGCAGCTTGGGGACAGGGGCCGGGGAAGAGACCCAGTACTTC
TRBJ2-2	-	TRBV4-2	few	22	CASSRGQVLGIIAGSNTGELFF	TGTGCCAGCAGCCGGGGACAGGTATTGGGAATTATAGCGGGATCGAACACCGGGGAGCTGTTTTTT
TRBJ1-1	-	TRBV14	-	18	CASSLITTLGQVDTEAFF	TGTGCCAGCAGCCTCATTACAACTTTGGGGCAGGTGGACACTGAAGCTTTCTTT
TRBJ2-5	-	TRBV28	few	15	CASSSPGTTSKTQYF	TGTGCCAGCAGTTCCCCCGGTACAACGTCGAAGACCCAGTACTTC
TRBJ2-7	TRBD1	TRBV4-3	few	16	CASSQDLWGQSYEQYF	TGCGCCAGCAGCCAAGATCTATGGGGACAGTCCTACGAGCAGTACTTC
TRBJ1-6	TRBD1	TRBV20-1	-	16	CSAPFPRGSYNSPLHF	TGCAGTGCTCCCTTCCCCAGGGGGTCCTATAATTCACCCCTCCACTTT
TRBJ2-7	-	TRBV10-3	few	12	CAISATAGEQYF	TGTGCCATCAGTGCAACCGCTGGCGAGCAGTACTTC
TRBJ2-3	-	TRBV20-1	-	14	CSARILGSADTQYF	TGCAGTGCAAGGATTCTCGGGAGTGCAGATACGCAGTATTTT
TRBJ1-6	TRBD1	TRBV4-3	-	18	CASSQTLTGSSYNSPLHF	TGCGCCAGCAGCCAGACACTGACAGGGAGCTCCTATAATTCACCCCTCCACTTT
TRBJ2-5	-	TRBV6-1	-	14	CASSRIPSQETQYF	TGTGCCAGCAGCCGAATACCTTCACAAGAGACCCAGTACTTC
TRBJ2-2	-	TRBV28	-	13	CASSQLPTGELFF	TGTGCCAGCAGTCAGTTACCGACCGGGGAGCTGTTTTTT
TRBJ2-5	-	TRBV28	few	14	CASSFQGTPETQYF	TGTGCCAGCAGTTTCCAGGGGACCCCCGAGACCCAGTACTTC
TRBJ1-1	-	TRBV11-2	-	16	CASISLTGRINTEAFF	TGTGCCAGCATCTCGTTAACAGGGAGGATTAACACTGAAGCTTTCTTT
TRBJ2-3	TRBD2	TRBV5-5	many	18	CASSSGDRLAWLTDTQYF	TGTGCCAGCAGCTCCGGAGACCGACTAGCATGGTTGACAGATACGCAGTATTTT
TRBJ2-3	-	TRBV5-1	few	17	CASSLKIADTSTDTQYF	TGCGCCAGCAGCTTGAAGATAGCAGATACTAGCACAGATACGCAGTATTTT
TRBJ2-5	-	TRBV28	once	14	CASSLRNRQCAQYF	TGTGCCAGCAGTTTAAGAAATAGACAGTGCGCCCAGTACTTC
TRBJ2-7	-	TRBV5-1	-	14	CASSLVHGPGEQYF	TGCGCCAGCAGCTTGGTACACGGTCCGGGGGAGCAGTACTTC
TRBJ2-3	-	TRBV24-1	-	13	CATRRSDTDTQYF	TGTGCCACCAGGAGAAGTGACACAGATACGCAGTATTTT
TRBJ2-1	TRBD2	TRBV4-1	-	18	CASRPPGLVSGDYNEQFF	TGCGCCAGCAGACCACCCGGGTTGGTTAGCGGGGATTACAATGAGCAGTTCTTC
TRBJ2-7	-	TRBV20-1	-	14	CSALVVGEVDEQYF	TGCAGTGCTCTAGTCGTCGGGGAAGTCGACGAGCAGTACTTC
TRBJ2-7	-	TRBV4-1	-	15	CASSQEAGTPYEQYF	TGCGCCAGCAGCCAAGAGGCCGGGACACCATACGAGCAGTACTTC
TRBJ2-3	-	TRBV28	few	13	CASSQLLTDTQYF	TGTGCCAGCAGTCAACTCCTTACAGATACGCAGTATTTT
TRBJ2-3	-	TRBV5-1	many	15	CASSLGQLSTDTQYF	TGCGCCAGCAGCTTAGGACAGCTTAGCACAGATACGCAGTATTTT